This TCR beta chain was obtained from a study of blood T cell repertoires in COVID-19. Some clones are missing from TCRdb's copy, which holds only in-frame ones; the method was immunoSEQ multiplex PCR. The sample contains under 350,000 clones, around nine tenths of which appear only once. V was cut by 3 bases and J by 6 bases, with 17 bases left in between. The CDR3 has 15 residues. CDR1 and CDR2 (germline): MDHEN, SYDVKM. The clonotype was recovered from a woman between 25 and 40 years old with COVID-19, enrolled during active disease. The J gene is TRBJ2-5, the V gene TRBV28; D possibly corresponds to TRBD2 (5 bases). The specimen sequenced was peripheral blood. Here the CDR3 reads CASSFNGNVVKTQYF. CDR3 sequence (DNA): TGTGCCAGCAGTTTTAACGGGAATGTTGTGAAGACCCAGTACTTC.